The 17 T cell receptor beta chains listed next were all sequenced from one sample in a study of blood T cells in healthy people across ages. The authors ran a second PCR of 7 to 11 cycles using a sample-barcoded 5' primer and a J-beta primer mix. One entry per CDR3 protein results from TCRdb running MiXCR on the 5' RACE reads. The sample shows roughly 2 million distinct CDR3 sequences, roughly 49% of them seen only once. The specimen was blood. These receptors were taken from a woman in her 40s in good health.

The V call is TRBV20-1, the J call TRBJ2-5, with D uncertain. The CDR3 sequence is 9 residues long. Looked up from germline, CDR1 is DFQATT and CDR2 is SNEGSKA (reference sequence). V lost 7 bases and J lost 5, with 5 bases in between. The CDR3, as DNA: TGCAGTGATATGGAGACCCAGTACTTC. It yields the protein CSDMETQYF.

This sequence joins TRBV7-2 and TRBJ2-5; D perhaps matches TRBD2 (5 bases). V gave up 0 bases and J gave up 2 bases, with 10 bases separating them. Germline V gene lookup returns CDR1 SGHTA and CDR2 FQGNSA. CDR3 length: 15 residues. The CDR3 loop is CASSLAGGMQETQYF. In nucleotides, the CDR3 is TGTGCCAGCAGCTTAGCAGGAGGAATGCAAGAGACCCAGTACTTC.

The chain recombines TRBV27 with TRBJ1-2; D is uncertain. Germline CDR1 MNHEY, CDR2 SMNVEV (reference sequence). CDR3 size: 13 residues. V was shortened by 6 bases and J by 8 bases, with 16 bases between the two germline ends. The DNA of the CDR3 is TGTGCCAGCAGCTCCGAGAGGGTTCAGGGCTACACCTTC. Encoded protein: CASSSERVQGYTF.

The rearrangement uses TRBV11-2 and TRBJ2-3; 8 bases line up with TRBD1. CDR1 is SGHAT, CDR2 FQNNGV, per germline. V was pared by 1 base and J by 5 bases, with 8 bases of the junction left unmatched. The CDR3 extends over 16 amino acids. The CDR3 nucleotides read TGTGCCAGCAGCTTAGTCGTCAGGGGGCATGGAGATACGCAGTATTTT. It codes for CASSLVVRGHGDTQYF.

The rearrangement joins TRBV6-1 to TRBJ2-4, with D possibly matching TRBD2 (5 bases). The tail of the sequence fits TRBJ2-7 better, so the J call may be wrong. Per the germline V gene, CDR1 is MNHNS and CDR2 is SASEGT. The CDR3 is 14 amino acids. CDR3 sequence: CASSLLGLNYEQYF. The CDR3 DNA follows: TGTGCCAGCAGTTTATTAGGACTGAACTACGAGCAGTACTTC.

The chain couples TRBV20-1 to TRBJ2-5, with 10 positions matching TRBD1. This CDR3 has 18 amino acids. The germline gives CDR1 DFQATT, CDR2 SNEGSKA (reference sequence). The ends lost 4 bases at V and 4 bases at J; junction bases unmatched: 18. CDR3 residues: CSATPPSTGGCRRETQYF. The CDR3 region has the DNA TGCAGTGCTACGCCACCCTCGACAGGGGGCTGCCGAAGAGAGACCCAGTACTTC.

The V gene is TRBV7-2, the J gene TRBJ2-1; 8 bases match TRBD1. CDR3 length: 16 residues. The germline V gene has CDR1 SGHTA and CDR2 FQGNSA. V lost 2 bases to trimming and J lost 9 bases; unmatched junction nucleotides: 12. DNA for the CDR3: TGTGCCAGCAGCTTATTCACCCAGGGGGCTAGGGGTGAGCAGTTCTTC. Translating gives CASSLFTQGARGEQFF.

Details on this clonotype: At one end, the junction sequence differs from germline, possibly due to a read error. CDR3 nucleotide sequence: TGTGCCAGCAGTTACGGAAGGGTGGATCGAGAGGCCCAGTACTTC. Protein sequence: CASSYGRVDREAQYF. The chain combines TRBV6-6 with TRBJ2-5; D ambiguous. CDR3 length equals 15 residues. Germline CDR1 is MNHNY and CDR2 is SVGAGI (reference sequence).

This clonotype was observed a few times. The gene calls are TRBV7-2 and TRBJ2-4; weak D call: TRBD1 (5 bases). The J call may be wrong; the DNA end is better matched by TRBJ2-7. The CDR3 is made up of 18 amino acids. Germline V CDR1 and CDR2: SGHTA, FQGNSA. CDR3 loop: CASSPSTPPGTGSYEQYF. CDR3 nucleotide sequence: TGTGCCAGCAGCCCAAGTACCCCCCCCGGAACAGGATCCTACGAGCAGTACTTC.

The chain has TRBV27 and TRBJ1-5; 12 bases are shared with TRBD1. Germline trimming cut 6 bases from V and 1 base from J; bases unmatched to any gene: 7. CDR3 size: 17 residues. In germline, CDR1 is MNHEY, CDR2 SMNVEV (reference sequence). This CDR3 reads CASRSGQGATSNQPQHF. Written as DNA, the CDR3 is TGTGCCAGCAGATCGGGACAGGGGGCTACAAGCAATCAGCCCCAGCATTTT.

The gene calls are TRBV29-1 and TRBJ2-1, with 11 positions matching TRBD2. The CDR3 loop spans 16 amino acids. J gave up 4 bases and V 4 bases, and 9 bases lay outside the gene matches. Germline V gene data show CDR1 as SQVTM and CDR2 as ANQGSEA. In DNA, the CDR3 is TGCAGCGTTGTGCGTACTAGCGGGAGAGGTTACAATGAGCAGTTCTTC. Translated, it gives CSVVRTSGRGYNEQFF.

The rearrangement joins TRBV29-1 to TRBJ2-4, with D unresolved. The CDR3 is 14 residues long. V was pared by 0 bases and J by 3 bases, with 9 bases between. Germline lookup yields CDR1 SQVTM and CDR2 ANQGSEA. This CDR3 is CSVEDGLSKNIQYF. Here the CDR3 DNA reads TGCAGCGTTGAAGATGGGCTGAGCAAAAACATTCAGTACTTC.

This clonotype has more than one count but fewer than ten. The chain is built from TRBV7-2 and TRBJ2-7; D uncertain. CDR3 length: 16 amino acids. Germline CDR1 reads SGHTA; CDR2 reads FQGNSA. With 1 base removed from V and 2 bases from J, the gap between germline ends came to 15 bases. The CDR3 reads CASSLDVNLQTYEQYF. The CDR3 nucleotides are TGTGCCAGCAGCTTAGATGTCAACCTGCAGACCTACGAGCAGTACTTC.

The chain combines TRBV5-1 with TRBJ2-6, with 8 positions matching TRBD2. The V segment lost 4 bases and the J segment 1 base; nucleotides outside the gene matches: 4. CDR3 length equals 16 residues. Germline values: CDR1 SGHRS, CDR2 YFSETQ. The CDR3 sequence: CASSPAGGSGANVLTF. CDR3 DNA sequence: TGCGCCAGCAGCCCGGCGGGGGGATCTGGGGCCAACGTCCTGACTTTC.

The table lists this clonotype with a few counts. The gene calls are TRBV9 and TRBJ1-1; D is uncertain. V lost 0 bases, J lost 6 bases, and 12 bases lay in between. The V gene's germline CDR1 is SGDLS and CDR2 YYNGEE. The length of the CDR3 is 14 residues. This CDR3 is CASSVASISPEAFF. DNA of the CDR3: TGTGCCAGCAGCGTAGCATCCATAAGCCCTGAAGCTTTCTTT.

The J gene is TRBJ1-5, the V gene TRBV12-3 or TRBV12-4; 9 bases map to TRBD1. CDR3 length equals 16 residues. Trimming removed 6 bases from V and 3 bases from J; junction bases left unmatched: 9. CDR3 loop: CASSQRTGVINQPQHF. The CDR3 DNA reads as TGTGCCAGCAGCCAACGGACAGGGGTTATCAATCAGCCCCAGCATTTT.

This clonotype has a count of ten or more. The rearrangement uses TRBV7-2 and TRBJ2-3; 10 bases are a match to TRBD2. V gave up 1 base and J gave up 0 bases; unmatched junction bases: 4. The CDR3 totals 17 residues. Germline CDR1 and CDR2: SGHTA and FQGNSA. The CDR3 DNA reads TGTGCCAGCAGCTTAGAGGGAGCGGGGGGGAGCACAGATACGCAGTATTTT. It is translated as CASSLEGAGGSTDTQYF.